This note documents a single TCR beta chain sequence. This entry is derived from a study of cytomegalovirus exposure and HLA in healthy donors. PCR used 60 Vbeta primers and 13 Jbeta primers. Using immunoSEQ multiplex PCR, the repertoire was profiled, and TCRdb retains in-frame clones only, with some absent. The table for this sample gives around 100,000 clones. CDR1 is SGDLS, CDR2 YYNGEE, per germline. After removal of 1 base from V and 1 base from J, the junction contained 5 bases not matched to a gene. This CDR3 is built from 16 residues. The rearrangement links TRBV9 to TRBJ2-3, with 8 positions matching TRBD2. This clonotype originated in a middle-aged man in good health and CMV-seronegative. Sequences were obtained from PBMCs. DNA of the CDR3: TGTGCCAGCAGCGTATCGGGGGGGTCAGGCACAGATACGCAGTATTTT. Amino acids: CASSVSGGSGTDTQYF.